The 31 T cell receptor beta chains below come from one sample, sequenced in a study of control samples from healthy donors and cancer patients. The protocol was immunoSEQ multiplex PCR, while the TCRdb copy is restricted to in-frame clones and leaves out a portion. The table shows about 250,000 clones, with about four fifths occurring only once. Sequencing was done on a sample of PBMCs. The receptors were gathered from a woman in her fifties or sixties with lung cancer.

The chain links TRBV19 to TRBJ2-1; 11 bases align to TRBD2. CDR1 is LNHDA and CDR2 is SQIVND in the germline V gene (reference sequence). V shed 3 bases, J shed 3 bases, and the junction held 10 bases outside the gene matches. This CDR3 is 18 amino acids long. CDR3 sequence: CASSIPLAGGSFYNEQFF. In DNA form, the CDR3 reads TGTGCCAGTAGTATCCCCCTAGCGGGGGGCTCCTTCTACAATGAGCAGTTCTTC.

The rearrangement links TRBV19 to TRBJ2-1, with 8 bases lining up with TRBD1. V was pared by 3 bases and J by 5 bases, with 9 bases of the junction left unmatched. The CDR3 covers 16 residues. Germline V gives CDR1 LNHDA, CDR2 SQIVND (reference sequence). CDR3 amino acids: CASSIIGQGIHNEQFF. The CDR3 DNA is TGTGCCAGTAGTATTATTGGACAGGGTATCCACAATGAGCAGTTCTTC.

The V gene is TRBV5-1, the J gene TRBJ2-1; D perhaps matches TRBD1 (6 bases). The CDR3 extends over 15 amino acids. V was pared by 2 bases and J by 5 bases, with 14 bases between. The germline gives CDR1 SGHRS, CDR2 YFSETQ. The CDR3 is CASSFLSSGDNEQFF. Written as DNA, the CDR3 is TGCGCCAGCAGCTTTTTATCGTCAGGGGACAATGAGCAGTTCTTC.

Note on this clone: Other DNA variants within this sample encode the same CDR3. The chain carries TRBV5-1 and TRBJ2-5, with D perhaps matching TRBD1 (6 bases). CDR1 SGHRS and CDR2 YFSETQ come from the germline V gene. The length of the CDR3 is 14 residues. Trimming stripped 2 bases from V and 3 bases from J, with 11 bases between. CDR3 sequence (DNA): TGCGCCAGCAGCTTATCAACAGGGAAAGAGACCCAGTACTTC. Protein: CASSLSTGKETQYF.

The rearrangement links TRBV5-1 to TRBJ1-6; the match to TRBD1 covers 7 bases. CDR3 length equals 18 residues. The germline gives CDR1 SGHRS, CDR2 YFSETQ. Germline trimming cut 0 bases from V and 7 bases from J; bases unmatched to any gene: 13. DNA for the CDR3: TGCGCCAGCAGCTTGGAGCCCACAGGGGTTCGAGGGAATTCACCCCTCCACTTT. This codes for CASSLEPTGVRGNSPLHF.

V gene TRBV6-1 combines with J gene TRBJ2-3; no clear D. CDR1 and CDR2 from the germline V gene are MNHNS and SASEGT. The CDR3 loop spans 14 amino acids. The ends were cut back, 1 base at V and 0 bases at J, with 5 bases in the middle. CDR3 nucleotide sequence: TGTGCCAGCAGTGAAGTAGGGAGCACAGATACGCAGTATTTT. Translation: CASSEVGSTDTQYF.

CDR3 in amino acids: CASLKRGIDIQYF. DNA of the CDR3: TGTGCCAGCCTTAAGCGGGGGATAGACATTCAGTACTTC. The chain links TRBV11-2 to TRBJ2-4; 8 nucleotides align to TRBD2. J lost 8 bases, V lost 8 bases, and 8 bases had no gene match. The CDR3 consists of 13 residues. Germline V gene sequence: CDR1 SGHAT, CDR2 FQNNGV.

This sequence joins TRBV2 and TRBJ1-4; D may be TRBD1 (6 bases). This CDR3 region has 13 residues. V was clipped by 6 bases and J by 4 bases, with 9 bases between them. Germline V gene data show CDR1 as SNHLY and CDR2 as FYNNEI. CDR3 DNA: TGTGCCAGCAGCCGACAGGATAATGAAAAACTGTTTTTT. This sequence encodes CASSRQDNEKLFF.

The genes are TRBV7-6 and TRBJ1-5; 8 positions match TRBD1. Germline CDR1 SGHVS, CDR2 FNYEAQ. With V trimmed by 5 bases and J by 0 bases, 9 bases remained unmatched. The CDR3 covers 17 residues. CDR3 sequence: CASSLTGGLNSNQPQHF. CDR3 nucleotide sequence: TGTGCCAGCAGCCTCACAGGGGGACTTAATAGCAATCAGCCCCAGCATTTT.

This clone appeared a few times. The chain joins TRBV12-3 or TRBV12-4 to TRBJ1-5; D is perhaps TRBD1 (5 bases). Trimming pared 5 bases from V and 5 bases from J, leaving 10 bases between. CDR3 length: 13 residues. The CDR3 is CASSKGIDQPQHF. CDR3 coding DNA: TGTGCCAGCAGTAAGGGGATCGATCAGCCCCAGCATTTT.

CDR3 sequence reads: CASSAGRGRFDTIYF. The CDR3 nucleotides are TGTGCCAGCAGCGCCGGCCGGGGGCGTTTTGACACCATATATTTT. The J gene is TRBJ1-3, the V gene TRBV13, with TRBD1 as a possible D gene (6 bases). Trimming removed 5 bases at V and 8 bases at J, with 19 bases between. The CDR3 sequence is 15 residues long. Per germline, CDR1 PRHDT and CDR2 FYEKMQ (reference sequence).

This clone was found a few times. This rearrangement joins TRBV6-6 to TRBJ1-2, with D possibly matching TRBD1 (5 bases). Germline V gene lookup returns CDR1 MNHNY and CDR2 SVGAGI (reference sequence). The V end was cut by 2 bases, the J end by 4 bases, with 11 bases between. The CDR3 loop spans 14 amino acids. The CDR3, as DNA: TGTGCCAGCAGTTACCAAGGGACGATCTATGGCTACACCTTC. This encodes CASSYQGTIYGYTF.

This chain joins TRBV6-5 and TRBJ1-1, with TRBD1 identical over 10 bases. The germline V gene encodes CDR1 MNHEY and CDR2 SVGAGI. The J segment lost 7 bases and the V segment lost 6 bases, leaving 8 bases of the junction unmatched. CDR3 length: 14 amino acids. The CDR3 sequence: CASRSDRGRVEAFF. CDR3 sequence (DNA): TGTGCCAGCAGATCCGACAGGGGGCGCGTTGAAGCTTTCTTT.

The V and J genes are TRBV4-1 and TRBJ1-5; D unresolved. Trimming took 0 bases from V and 6 from J, leaving 9 bases between them. There are 14 residues in the CDR3. Per the germline V gene, CDR1 is MGHRA and CDR2 is YSYEKL. The CDR3 region is CASSQDARVQPQHF. In DNA form, the CDR3 reads TGCGCCAGCAGCCAAGATGCTAGGGTTCAGCCCCAGCATTTT.

This clone was counted a few times. The CDR3 DNA reads TGTGCCAGCAGCTACGCCGGTCGGAACACTGAAGCTTTCTTT. Amino acid sequence: CASSYAGRNTEAFF. The rearrangement links TRBV6-5 to TRBJ1-1; unclear D gene. The CDR3 spans 14 residues. V was cut by 6 bases and J by 1 base, with 12 bases left in between. CDR1 is MNHEY and CDR2 is SVGAGI in the germline V gene.

This clone appeared a single time. The V gene is TRBV28, the J gene TRBJ2-7; D unclear. The ends were cut back, 2 bases at V and 2 bases at J, with 10 bases in the middle. Germline V gene data show CDR1 as MDHEN and CDR2 as SYDVKM. The CDR3 is 14 residues long. The CDR3 DNA reads TGTGCCAGCAGTTTAACTGGACCTCCCTACGAGCAGTACTTC. Its protein is CASSLTGPPYEQYF.

This clone was recorded only once. The genes are TRBV10-3 and TRBJ1-1; 8 bases are a match to TRBD1. Germline V gene data show CDR1 as ENHRY and CDR2 as SYGVKD. V lost 11 bases to trimming and J lost 4 bases; unmatched junction nucleotides: 9. The CDR3 loop spans 13 amino acids. The CDR3: CASYRDRSTEAFF. CDR3 coding DNA: TGTGCCTCATACCGGGACAGGAGCACTGAAGCTTTCTTT.

The V gene is TRBV19, the J gene TRBJ2-7; TRBD1 matches 7 bases. This CDR3 comprises 13 residues. V lost 5 bases, J lost 7 bases, and 8 bases stayed unmatched. Germline CDR1 is LNHDA and CDR2 is SQIVND (reference sequence). CDR3 in amino acids: CASSVQGDGEQYF. The DNA for the CDR3 is TGTGCCAGTAGTGTGCAGGGGGACGGGGAGCAGTACTTC.

This clone occurred many times. Its ends do not fully match the called genes, so a read error is possible. V usage is TRBV18 and J usage is TRBJ1-2, with D possibly being TRBD1 (6 bases). The CDR3 is made up of 14 amino acids. CDR1 and CDR2 from the germline V gene are KGHSH and LQKENI. The CDR3 DNA reads as TGTGCCAGCTCCCCACCGCAGACAGGAAGGGGCTACACCTTC. It translates to CASSPPQTGRGYTF. The full variable domain, in which reference TRBV18 and TRBJ1-2 provide the parts outside the CDR3, is NAGVMQNPRHLVRRRGQEARLRCSPMKGHSHVYWYRQLPEEGLKFMVYLQKENIIDESGMPKERFSAEFPKEGPSILRIQQVVRGDSAAYFCASSPPQTGRGYTFGSGTRLTVV.

The CDR3 loop reads CASSLGLAGYDEQFF. The DNA of the CDR3 is TGTGCCAGCTCACTCGGCCTGGCAGGGTACGATGAGCAGTTCTTC. V usage is TRBV18 and J usage is TRBJ2-1; possible D gene TRBD1, 5 bases. The CDR3 runs to 15 residues. The V end was cut by 4 bases, the J end by 8 bases, with 18 bases between. CDR1 and CDR2 from the germline V gene are KGHSH and LQKENI.

In its sample, this clone was seen once. A much larger clonotype is one base distant, so this may be a read error. As DNA, the CDR3 is TGTGCCAGCAGCTTAGCGGGAAGCACAGATACGCAGTATTTT. This translates into CASSLAGSTDTQYF. This sequence joins TRBV11-1 and TRBJ2-3; D call uncertain. The CDR3 has 14 amino acids. Between the trimmed V and J ends, which lost 0 bases and 0 bases, there was a span of 4 bases. The V gene's germline CDR1 is SGHAT and CDR2 FQDESV (reference sequence).

The genes are TRBV20-1 and TRBJ2-7; D is ambiguous. Trimming removed 4 bases at V and 5 bases at J, with 9 bases between. Germline V gene sequence: CDR1 DFQATT, CDR2 SNEGSKA (reference sequence). CDR3 length equals 11 residues. CDR3 DNA: TGCAGTGCTACGGAACTGAACGAGCAGTACTTC. It yields the protein CSATELNEQYF.

This rearrangement joins TRBV6-5 to TRBJ1-2; 11 bases map to TRBD1. The CDR3 contains 15 residues. V shed 4 bases and J 7 bases; nucleotides not matched to a gene: 8. Germline V gene sequence: CDR1 MNHEY, CDR2 SVGAGI. CDR3 region: CASSSSWTGGIGYTF. The CDR3 DNA sequence: TGTGCCAGCAGTTCTTCCTGGACAGGGGGCATTGGCTACACCTTC.

This chain uses TRBV19 with TRBJ1-6; D remains unclear. This CDR3 region has 17 residues. With 7 bases removed from V and 9 bases from J, the gap between germline ends came to 25 bases. The germline gives CDR1 LNHDA, CDR2 SQIVND (reference sequence). The CDR3, as DNA: TGTGCCAGTAACCCGCATCGGGCCCCGAGCGGCGTTTCACCCCTCCACTTT. Amino acids: CASNPHRAPSGVSPLHF. Together with reference TRBV19 and TRBJ1-6, the CDR3 gives the full variable domain: DGGITQSPKYLFRKEGQNVTLSCEQNLNHDAMYWYRQDPGQGLRLIYYSQIVNDFQKGDIAEGYSVSREKKESFPLTVTSAQKNPTAFYLCASNPHRAPSGVSPLHFGNGTRLTVT.

The rearrangement uses TRBV5-1 and TRBJ1-1, with D perhaps matching TRBD1 (6 bases). V gave up 3 bases and J gave up 1 base, with 10 bases separating them. The CDR3 extends over 14 amino acids. Germline values: CDR1 SGHRS, CDR2 YFSETQ. CDR3 loop: CASSSQGRNTEAFF. DNA of the CDR3: TGCGCCAGCAGCTCCCAGGGGAGGAACACTGAAGCTTTCTTT. Filled out from reference TRBV5-1 and TRBJ1-1, the complete variable domain reads KAGVTQTPRYLIKTRGQQVTLSCSPISGHRSVSWYQQTPGQGLQFLFEYFSETQRNKGNFPGRFSGRQFSNSRSEMNVSTLELGDSALYLCASSSQGRNTEAFFGQGTRLTVV.

The chain links TRBV6-1 to TRBJ2-5, with D hard to call. Germline assignment: CDR1 MNHNS and CDR2 SASEGT. The CDR3 sequence is 13 residues long. The V end lost 2 bases, the J end lost 2 bases, and 6 bases lay between the germline ends. Here the CDR3 DNA reads TGTGCCAGCAGTGAATTAGAGCAAGAGACCCAGTACTTC. Translating gives CASSELEQETQYF.

This clone appeared once. The chain is built from TRBV5-1 and TRBJ2-7; no firm D call. The germline gives CDR1 SGHRS, CDR2 YFSETQ. Trimming stripped 5 bases from V and 5 bases from J, with 8 bases between. This CDR3 has 11 amino acids. Written as DNA, the CDR3 is TGCGCCAGCAGTGGTGAGGACGAGCAGTACTTC. Amino acids: CASSGEDEQYF.

The chain carries TRBV18 and TRBJ2-7, with a tentative D call TRBD1 (6 bases). The CDR3 consists of 15 residues. Germline V gene sequence: CDR1 KGHSH, CDR2 LQKENI. Between the trimmed V and J ends, which lost 3 bases and 6 bases, there was a span of 18 bases. The CDR3 sequence: CASSPRTAQLSEQYF. The CDR3 DNA sequence: TGTGCCAGCTCACCTCGGACAGCCCAGTTATCCGAGCAGTACTTC.

The gene calls are TRBV19 and TRBJ1-5; D is ambiguous. Germline CDR1 and CDR2: LNHDA and SQIVND (reference sequence). Trimming took off 0 bases at V and 0 bases at J, with 9 bases between the two ends. This CDR3 is built from 16 residues. CDR3 residues: CASSIEAVYSNQPQHF. CDR3 nucleotides: TGTGCCAGTAGTATAGAGGCAGTCTATAGCAATCAGCCCCAGCATTTT.

This chain connects TRBV9 to TRBJ2-2, with a tentative D call TRBD1 (5 bases). Germline lookup yields CDR1 SGDLS and CDR2 YYNGEE. V lost 0 bases and J lost 2, with 8 bases in between. CDR3 length: 15 amino acids. Here the CDR3 DNA reads TGTGCCAGCAGCGTAGTGGGGCATAACACCGGGGAGCTGTTTTTT. Residues: CASSVVGHNTGELFF.

V usage is TRBV4-2 and J usage is TRBJ2-3, with D perhaps assigned TRBD1 or TRBD2 (6 bases each). V was pared by 4 bases and J by 0 bases, with 11 bases between. Germline loops: CDR1 LGHNA, CDR2 YNFKEQ. The CDR3 sequence is 15 residues long. The CDR3 DNA is TGTGCCAGCAGCCGGGGGGCGCCTAGCACAGATACGCAGTATTTT. It codes for CASSRGAPSTDTQYF.